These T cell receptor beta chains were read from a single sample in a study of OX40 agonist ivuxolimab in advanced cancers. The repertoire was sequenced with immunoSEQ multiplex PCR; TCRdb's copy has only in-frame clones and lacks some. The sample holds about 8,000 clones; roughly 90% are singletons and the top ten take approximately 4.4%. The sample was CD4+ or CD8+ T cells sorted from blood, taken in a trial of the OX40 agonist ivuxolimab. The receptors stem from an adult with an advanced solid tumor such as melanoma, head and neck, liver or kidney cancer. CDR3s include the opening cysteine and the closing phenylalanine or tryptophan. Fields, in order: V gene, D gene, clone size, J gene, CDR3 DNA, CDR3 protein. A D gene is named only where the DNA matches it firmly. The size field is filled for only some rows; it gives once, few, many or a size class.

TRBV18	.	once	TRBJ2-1	TGTGCCAGCTCACCAAAGGGATACTCCTACAATGAGCAGTTCTTC	CASSPKGYSYNEQFF
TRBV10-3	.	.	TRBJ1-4	TGTGCCATCAGTCCGGACAGTAACCCTAATGAAAAACTGTTTTTT	CAISPDSNPNEKLFF
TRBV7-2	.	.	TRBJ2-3	TGTGCCAGCAGCTCCCAAGGGCCGGGCGGCGCAGATACGCAGTATTTT	CASSSQGPGGADTQYF
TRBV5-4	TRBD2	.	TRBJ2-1	TGTGCCAGCAGCCTAGTAGCGGGCGGAAGATACAATGAGCAGTTCTTC	CASSLVAGGRYNEQFF
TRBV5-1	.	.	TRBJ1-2	TGCGCCAGCAGCTTGGGAGGAGGAGACTATGGCTACACCTTC	CASSLGGGDYGYTF
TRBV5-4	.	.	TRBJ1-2	TGTGCCAGCAGCCTGGACGGAACGCACTATGGCTACACCTTC	CASSLDGTHYGYTF
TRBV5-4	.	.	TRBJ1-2	TGTGCCAGCAGCTTGCGGGGGTTTAACTATGGCTACACCTTC	CASSLRGFNYGYTF
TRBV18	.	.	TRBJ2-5	TGTGCCAGCTCACCACCGTCCTTAGGAGGAGAGACCCAGTACTTC	CASSPPSLGGETQYF
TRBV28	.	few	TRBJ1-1	TGTGCCAGCAGTTCGATAACATGGGAAGCTTTCTTT	CASSSITWEAFF
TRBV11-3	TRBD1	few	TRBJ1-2	TGTGCCAGCAGCCCGGACAGGGGCAATTATGGCTACACCTTC	CASSPDRGNYGYTF
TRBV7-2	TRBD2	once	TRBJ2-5	TGTGCCAGCAGCCGCCGACTAGCGGGAAAAGAGACCCAGTACTTC	CASSRRLAGKETQYF
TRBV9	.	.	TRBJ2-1	TGTGCCAGCAGCGTGGGGGGCGCCTACAATGAGCAGTTCTTC	CASSVGGAYNEQFF
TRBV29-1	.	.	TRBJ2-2	TGCAGCGTCCACCGGGTCGGGGACACCGGGGAGCTATTTTTT	CSVHRVGDTGELFF
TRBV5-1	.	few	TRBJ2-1	TGCGCCAGCAGGTCCCGGGACTCCCCGCAGTTCTTC	CASRSRDSPQFF
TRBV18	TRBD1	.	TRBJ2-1	TGTGCCAGCTCACCTCCGACAGGGGACATCTTGTCCAATGAGCAGTTCTTC	CASSPPTGDILSNEQFF
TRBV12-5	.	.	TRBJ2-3	TGTGCTAGTGGCCGCGCTAGCACAGATACGCAGTATTTT	CASGRASTDTQYF
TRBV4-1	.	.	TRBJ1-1	TGCGCCAGCAGCCCGGCGCTCGGTAGGGCTGAAGCTTTCTTT	CASSPALGRAEAFF